Each of the 29 T cell receptor beta chains below was sequenced from the same sample in a study of cytomegalovirus exposure and HLA in healthy donors. Primers included in the PCR were 60 Vbeta and 13 Jbeta primers. Sequencing used immunoSEQ multiplex PCR; TCRdb keeps in-frame clones, though not all of them. The repertoire holds a few hundred thousand clones, with 80% to 90% as singletons. The sample comprised PBMCs. These receptors originate from a woman under 30 in good health and CMV-seronegative.

The CDR3 is CASSSPRDREWRGQGELGTEAFF. CDR3 DNA: TGTGCCAGCAGCAGCCCCCGGGACAGGGAATGGCGGGGGCAGGGTGAATTGGGCACTGAAGCTTTCTTT. The chain has TRBV21-1 and TRBJ1-1; the table's D gene call, TRBD1, was not cross checked with the DNA. TRBV21-1 is a documented pseudogene. This CDR3 has 23 amino acids.

The DNA of the CDR3 is TGTGCCAGCTCACCTTGGAGTCGTGTGACAGACCAAAACTATGGCTACACCTTC. Protein product: CASSPWSRVTDQNYGYTF. This rearrangement joins TRBV18 to TRBJ1-2; TRBD1 might be the D (5 bases). V was pared by 3 bases and J by 2 bases, with 22 bases between. CDR3 size: 18 residues. Germline CDR1 KGHSH, CDR2 LQKENI.

The chain recombines TRBV7-9 with TRBJ2-7, with D perhaps matching TRBD2 (5 bases). Trimming left V 0 bases short and J 1 base short, with 10 bases between. The V gene's germline CDR1 is SEHNR and CDR2 FQNEAQ (reference sequence). The CDR3 loop spans 15 amino acids. As DNA, the CDR3 is TGTGCCAGCAGCTTAGCTCCGGCGGGTTCCTACGAGCAGTACTTC. Residues: CASSLAPAGSYEQYF.

The V call is TRBV6-6, the J call TRBJ1-1; D is ambiguous. The V end lost 6 bases, the J end lost 1 base, and 12 bases lay between the germline ends. There are 14 residues in the CDR3. The germline gives CDR1 MNHNY, CDR2 SVGAGI (reference sequence). CDR3 coding DNA: TGTGCCAGCAGGACGGGAGGTCAGAACACTGAAGCTTTCTTT. Its protein is CASRTGGQNTEAFF.

In this sample, this clone turned up once. The J gene is TRBJ2-7, the V gene TRBV9, with a weak D call TRBD1 (6 bases). Germline values: CDR1 SGDLS, CDR2 YYNGEE. The germline V and J ends were trimmed by 3 bases and 2 bases, with 18 bases remaining between them. The CDR3 covers 16 residues. The CDR3: CASSAGNRARTYEQYF. The CDR3 nucleotides read TGTGCCAGCAGCGCCGGGAACAGGGCGAGAACCTACGAGCAGTACTTC.

This clone was seen only a few times. The V gene is TRBV4-3, the J gene TRBJ1-1; D is perhaps TRBD1 (5 bases). This CDR3 is 14 amino acids long. V shed 2 bases and J shed 0 bases, with 7 bases lying between them. CDR1 is LGHNA, CDR2 YSLEER, per germline. CDR3 sequence: CASSQQGMNTEAFF. The CDR3 region has the DNA TGCGCCAGCAGCCAACAGGGTATGAACACTGAAGCTTTCTTT.

The V call is TRBV4-2, the J call TRBJ1-1; no clear D gene. Looked up from germline, CDR1 is LGHNA and CDR2 is YNFKEQ. V was cut by 1 base and J by 3 bases, with 12 bases left in between. CDR3 length equals 15 residues. The CDR3 sequence: CASSQVPPVDTEAFF. The CDR3 bases are TGTGCCAGCAGCCAAGTTCCTCCGGTTGACACTGAAGCTTTCTTT.

The V and J genes are TRBV11-3 and TRBJ2-3, with D possibly being TRBD2 (6 bases). V gave up 1 base and J gave up 6 bases, with 20 bases separating them. The germline gives CDR1 SGHNT, CDR2 YENEEA. The CDR3 is 17 amino acids. For the CDR3, the DNA is TGTGCCAGCAGCTTAGTGGGGGTCGGGGGTGCCCCGGATACGCAGTATTTT. This sequence encodes CASSLVGVGGAPDTQYF.

The chain carries TRBV9 and TRBJ2-1; D remains unclear. In germline, CDR1 is SGDLS, CDR2 YYNGEE. Trimming left V 0 bases short and J 8 bases short, with 18 bases between. This CDR3 has 16 residues. The DNA of the CDR3 is TGTGCCAGCAGCGTAGATCCGATCTACTATGACGATGAGCAGTTCTTC. Translated, it gives CASSVDPIYYDDEQFF.

The table lists this clone with a few counts. The CDR3 nucleotides read TGTGCCAGCAGCTTCGACAGGGTGGCTAACTATGGCTACACCTTC. Its protein product is CASSFDRVANYGYTF. The V and J genes are TRBV5-4 and TRBJ1-2; 7 nucleotides align to TRBD1. CDR1 is SGHNT, CDR2 YYREEE, per germline (reference sequence). The V gene end was trimmed by 2 bases and the J gene end by 0 bases; junction bases not matched to a gene: 4. CDR3 length: 15 amino acids.

The chain joins TRBV6-5 to TRBJ2-7; D is ambiguous. Trimming cost V 2 bases and J 0 bases, with 14 bases left between them. The CDR3 loop spans 16 amino acids. CDR1 and CDR2 (germline): MNHEY, SVGAGI. Here the CDR3 DNA reads TGTGCCAGCAGTTACCGTGGTTCTAGAAACTCCTACGAGCAGTACTTC. Encoded protein: CASSYRGSRNSYEQYF.

The V and J genes are TRBV18 and TRBJ2-5, with a possible D match to TRBD1 (5 bases). Germline lookup yields CDR1 KGHSH and CDR2 LQKENI. Between the trimmed V and J ends, which lost 8 bases and 1 base, there was a span of 8 bases. There are 12 residues in the CDR3. CDR3 sequence reads: CASDRGQETQYF. CDR3 in DNA: TGTGCCAGCGACAGAGGCCAAGAGACCCAGTACTTC. Together with reference TRBV18 and TRBJ2-5, the CDR3 gives the full variable domain: NAGVMQNPRHLVRRRGQEARLRCSPMKGHSHVYWYRQLPEEGLKFMVYLQKENIIDESGMPKERFSAEFPKEGPSILRIQQVVRGDSAAYFCASDRGQETQYFGPGTRLLVL.

This clone was seen only once. The V call is TRBV7-9, the J call TRBJ2-3; D ambiguous. The CDR3 runs 10 residues. Germline V gene sequence: CDR1 SEHNR, CDR2 FQNEAQ (reference sequence). V was cut by 5 bases and J by 10 bases, with 7 bases left in between. The CDR3 spells CASSLGPQYF. As DNA, the CDR3 is TGTGCCAGCAGCCTGGGCCCGCAGTATTTT.

The genes are TRBV5-4 and TRBJ1-2; 7 bases fit TRBD1. Germline V CDR1 and CDR2: SGHNT, YYREEE (reference sequence). V lost 0 bases to trimming and J lost 8 bases; unmatched junction nucleotides: 7. The CDR3 length is 14 residues. The CDR3 is CASSLVFQGGGYTF. The CDR3 DNA reads TGTGCCAGCAGCTTGGTATTCCAGGGGGGAGGCTACACCTTC.

The V and J genes are TRBV29-1 and TRBJ1-2; 9 bases map to TRBD1. The CDR3 totals 15 residues. V gave up 7 bases and J gave up 4 bases; unmatched junction bases: 13. Germline assignment: CDR1 SQVTM and CDR2 ANQGSEA. CDR3 amino acids: CSALGRTGDPYGYTF. The CDR3 coding sequence is TGCAGCGCCCTCGGGAGGACAGGGGATCCCTATGGCTACACCTTC.

V usage is TRBV2 and J usage is TRBJ1-6; 10 nucleotides match TRBD1. The CDR3 runs 15 residues. The V gene end was trimmed by 6 bases and the J gene end by 4 bases; junction bases not matched to a gene: 3. Germline V CDR1 and CDR2: SNHLY, FYNNEI. The CDR3 DNA reads as TGTGCCAGCAGCCGACAGGGGGCATATAATTCACCCCTCCACTTT. Protein sequence: CASSRQGAYNSPLHF.

The V and J genes are TRBV9 and TRBJ1-2; the D is unclear. Germline values: CDR1 SGDLS, CDR2 YYNGEE. CDR3 length equals 15 residues. V was trimmed by 0 bases and J by 0 bases, leaving 9 bases between them. CDR3 nucleotides: TGTGCCAGCAGCGTAGAACCGGGTCCTAACTATGGCTACACCTTC. It translates to CASSVEPGPNYGYTF.

This chain connects TRBV2 to TRBJ1-2, with 8 bases matching TRBD1. The CDR3 covers 13 residues. V shed 6 bases, J shed 8 bases, and the junction held 8 bases outside the gene matches. The germline V gene encodes CDR1 SNHLY and CDR2 FYNNEI. CDR3 DNA: TGTGCCAGCAGAGCCGACAGGGGAAGGGGCTACACCTTC. Its protein is CASRADRGRGYTF.

V is TRBV5-6 and J is TRBJ2-5; 8 nucleotides agree with TRBD1. The DNA end lines up better with TRBJ2-7; the J call may be wrong. Germline V gene sequence: CDR1 SGHDT, CDR2 YYEEEE. The CDR3 is 17 residues long. The CDR3 sequence: CASSWRVAGQDFYEQYF. DNA for the CDR3: TGTGCCAGCAGCTGGAGAGTTGCGGGACAGGACTTCTACGAGCAGTACTTC.

V is TRBV14 and J is TRBJ2-1; TRBD2 aligns across 7 bases. V shed 1 base, J shed 4 bases, and the junction held 4 bases outside the gene matches. Germline assignment: CDR1 SGHDN and CDR2 FVKESK. This CDR3 region has 15 residues. CDR3 coding DNA: TGTGCCAGCAGCCAAGGTCTAGCGGATTACAATGAGCAGTTCTTC. Translated, it gives CASSQGLADYNEQFF.

The rearrangement uses TRBV7-9 and TRBJ1-4, with D tentatively TRBD1 (6 bases). V was shortened by 1 base and J by 13 bases, with 22 bases between the two germline ends. Germline lookup yields CDR1 SEHNR and CDR2 FQNEAQ (reference sequence). The CDR3 spans 16 residues. This chain's CDR3 is CASSLGAGASLEALFF. CDR3 coding DNA: TGTGCCAGCAGCTTAGGGGCGGGGGCCTCGTTAGAAGCACTGTTTTTT. Full variable domain (remainder filled in from reference TRBV7-9 and TRBJ1-4): DTGVSQNPRHKITKRGQNVTFRCDPISEHNRLYWYRQTLGQGPEFLTYFQNEAQLEKSRLLSDRFSAERPKGSFSTLEIQRTEQGDSAMYLCASSLGAGASLEALFFGSGTQLSVL.

This clone came up once. The chain combines TRBV19 with TRBJ2-1; TRBD1 agrees at 7 bases. J lost 6 bases, V lost 5 bases, and 4 bases had no gene match. The germline CDR1 and CDR2 sequences are LNHDA and SQIVND (reference sequence). The CDR3 runs 13 residues. This chain's CDR3 is CASSLDRVNEQFF. The DNA of the CDR3 is TGTGCCAGTAGTCTCGACAGGGTCAATGAGCAGTTCTTC.

This chain uses TRBV4-2 with TRBJ2-5; tentative D call: TRBD1 (6 bases). Germline CDR1 and CDR2: LGHNA and YNFKEQ. V lost 1 base and J 5 bases, leaving 14 bases between the germline ends. The CDR3 runs to 15 residues. This CDR3 is CASSQGIRTVETQYF. DNA of the CDR3: TGTGCCAGCAGCCAAGGGATTCGGACAGTCGAGACCCAGTACTTC.

In the case of this clone: At one end the junction does not follow the germline gene, possibly because of a read error. This chain joins TRBV10-2 and TRBJ2-1; no definite D call. The CDR3 is 14 residues long. Germline CDR1 WSHSY, CDR2 SAAADI. CDR3 nucleotide sequence: TGCGCCAGCAGTTTGGCCGCCTCCTGCAATGAGCAGTTCTTC. Protein sequence: CASSLAASCNEQFF.

This clone was recorded a few times. This rearrangement joins TRBV27 to TRBJ1-1; D unresolved. Germline CDR1 reads MNHEY; CDR2 reads SMNVEV (reference sequence). Trimming pared 3 bases from V and 6 bases from J, leaving 11 bases between. This CDR3 contains 13 residues. For the CDR3, the DNA is TGTGCCAGCAGTTTGGCCGGCGGCGCTGAAGCTTTCTTT. It codes for CASSLAGGAEAFF.

This chain links TRBV18 with TRBJ1-1; a weak D match, TRBD1 (6 bases). V lost 4 bases to trimming and J lost 10 bases, with 22 bases between them. The CDR3 contains 15 residues. Germline-derived CDR1 and CDR2 are KGHSH and LQKENI. DNA for the CDR3: TGTGCCAGCTCACAAACAGGGTTCTCCCGGGTCGCAGCTTTCTTT. Residues: CASSQTGFSRVAAFF.

The gene calls are TRBV5-1 and TRBJ2-7; the match to TRBD1 covers 11 bases. The CDR3 consists of 16 residues. CDR1 is SGHRS, CDR2 YFSETQ, per germline. Losses at the gene ends were 3 bases for V and 2 bases for J; bases not matched to a gene: 7. In nucleotides, the CDR3 is TGCGCCAGCAGCTCAGGGGGGACAGGGGGGCCCTACGAGCAGTACTTC. It yields the protein CASSSGGTGGPYEQYF.

CDR3 region: CASSARTASYNEQFF. CDR3 bases: TGTGCCAGCAGCGCTAGGACAGCCTCCTACAATGAGCAGTTCTTC. The chain recombines TRBV9 with TRBJ2-1, with TRBD1 as a possible D gene (6 bases). V gave up 3 bases and J gave up 0 bases, with 10 bases separating them. This CDR3 contains 15 residues. The germline CDR1 and CDR2 sequences are SGDLS and YYNGEE.

The rearrangement links TRBV10-1 to TRBJ1-6, with 7 bases that match TRBD1. With 8 bases clipped from V and 10 bases from J, the junction kept 11 bases outside the gene matches. The length of the CDR3 is 14 residues. Germline loops: CDR1 WNHNN, CDR2 SYGVQD (reference sequence). This CDR3 reads CASGPDRFPSPLHF. CDR3 nucleotide sequence: TGCGCCAGCGGGCCGGACAGGTTTCCATCACCCCTCCACTTT.